The 15 T cell receptor beta chains in this list originate from one sample, sequenced in a study of T cell responses to AZD1222 COVID-19 vaccine. Sequencing used immunoSEQ multiplex PCR; TCRdb keeps in-frame clones, though not all of them. The sample comprises about 93,000 clones, 85% to 90% of which are singletons, and less than 3.5% rests with the top ten. The specimen comprised peripheral blood, sampled on day 0 of MenACWY control vaccination. The source of these receptors is an adult in good health.

V and J are TRBV6-5 and TRBJ2-7; D is unresolved. V dropped 4 bases and J dropped 7 bases, with 8 bases sitting between them. Germline V gives CDR1 MNHEY, CDR2 SVGAGI. This CDR3 region has 11 residues. CDR3 sequence (DNA): TGTGCCAGCAGTTCCGCATGGGAGCAGTACTTC. Protein sequence: CASSSAWEQYF.

This sequence joins TRBV11-3 and TRBJ2-3; tentative D call: TRBD2 (6 bases). V lost 5 bases and J lost 0, with 24 bases in between. This CDR3 has 19 residues. CDR1 is SGHNT, CDR2 YENEEA, per germline. The CDR3 reads CASSVGFSGNSYSTDTQYF. CDR3 coding DNA: TGTGCCAGCAGCGTGGGTTTTAGCGGTAACAGCTATAGCACAGATACGCAGTATTTT. The full variable domain, in which reference TRBV11-3 and TRBJ2-3 provide the parts outside the CDR3, is EAGVVQSPRYKIIEKKQPVAFWCNPISGHNTLYWYLQNLGQGPELLIRYENEEAVDDSQLPKDRFSAERLKGVDSTLKIQPAELGDSAVYLCASSVGFSGNSYSTDTQYFGPGTRLTVL.

CDR3: CASSQEETVISGNTIYF. CDR3 nucleotide sequence: TGCGCCAGCAGCCAAGAGGAAACAGTAATCTCTGGAAACACCATATATTTT. This chain connects TRBV4-3 to TRBJ1-3; D is uncertain. V lost 0 bases and J lost 0, with 12 bases in between. CDR1 is LGHNA, CDR2 YSLEER, per germline. This CDR3 region has 17 residues.

This rearrangement joins TRBV7-2 to TRBJ1-4; D might be TRBD1 (5 bases). From germline, CDR1 is SGHTA and CDR2 FQGNSA. V was cut by 7 bases and J by 0 bases, with 15 bases left in between. The CDR3 is made up of 16 amino acids. CDR3 residues: CASTKYGGATNEKLFF. Here the CDR3 DNA reads TGTGCCAGCACGAAGTACGGGGGAGCAACTAATGAAAAACTGTTTTTT.

This rearrangement joins TRBV10-1 to TRBJ2-1, with 8 bases lining up with TRBD1. This CDR3 contains 14 residues. After removal of 5 bases from V and 7 bases from J, the junction contained 7 bases not matched to a gene. CDR1 WNHNN and CDR2 SYGVQD come from the germline V gene (reference sequence). In DNA, the CDR3 is TGCGCCAGCAGTCTGGACAGGGCGGGGAATGAGCAGTTCTTC. It specifies CASSLDRAGNEQFF.

The V gene is TRBV10-3, the J gene TRBJ1-5, with TRBD1 matching 9 bases. Germline V lookup: CDR1 ENHRY, CDR2 SYGVKD. The V and J ends lost 6 bases and 6 bases, in that order; junction bases with no gene match: 9. The CDR3 contains 15 residues. The CDR3 sequence is CAIRSGTGSSQPQHF. The CDR3 DNA follows: TGTGCCATCAGATCCGGGACAGGGTCTAGTCAGCCCCAGCATTTT.

V usage is TRBV30 and J usage is TRBJ1-4; unclear D gene. V lost 1 base to trimming and J lost 8 bases, with 8 bases between them. Germline CDR1 GTSNPN, CDR2 SVGIG (reference sequence). The CDR3 is 12 residues long. Here the CDR3 reads CAWSATWEKLFF. The CDR3 DNA reads as TGTGCCTGGAGTGCCACCTGGGAAAAACTGTTTTTT.

The chain couples TRBV6-5 to TRBJ1-1, with a possible D match to TRBD1 (6 bases). CDR1 MNHEY and CDR2 SVGAGI come from the germline V gene. There are 14 residues in the CDR3. Trimming pared 5 bases from V and 4 bases from J, leaving 14 bases between. CDR3 nucleotide sequence: TGTGCCAGCAGTAAATCAGACAGGACCACTGAAGCTTTCTTT. It encodes CASSKSDRTTEAFF.

This sequence joins TRBV7-2 and TRBJ2-7, with a tentative D call TRBD1 (5 bases). V was shortened by 5 bases and J by 4 bases, with 18 bases between the two germline ends. In germline, CDR1 is SGHTA, CDR2 FQGNSA. The CDR3 runs 15 residues. The DNA of the CDR3 is TGTGCCAGCAGCCAAAGCACCCAGGGCGTTTACGAGCAGTACTTC. This codes for CASSQSTQGVYEQYF.

The gene calls are TRBV24-1 and TRBJ2-1, with TRBD1 matching over 7 bases. The CDR3 is 19 residues long. The J segment lost 6 bases and the V segment lost 0 bases, leaving 16 bases of the junction unmatched. Germline V CDR1 and CDR2: KGHDR, SFDVKD. CDR3 DNA: TGTGCCACCAGTGATTTGCATGGCAGGGGGAAGGTTATCTGCAATGAGCAGTTCTTC. Translated: CATSDLHGRGKVICNEQFF.

The chain employs TRBV5-4 and TRBJ2-1; D is possibly TRBD1 or TRBD2 (7 bases each). V lost 6 bases and J 5 bases, leaving 18 bases between the germline ends. The CDR3 extends over 15 amino acids. CDR1 is SGHNT and CDR2 is YYREEE in the germline V gene (reference sequence). The CDR3, as DNA: TGTGCCAGCACCTCCCAGGGGGGGAATAACAATGAGCAGTTCTTC. Protein: CASTSQGGNNNEQFF.

This clone appeared once. This CDR3 is CASSYGGGNSYEQYF. In DNA form, the CDR3 reads TGTGCCAGCAGTTACGGCGGGGGGAACTCCTACGAGCAGTACTTC. The chain carries TRBV6-5 and TRBJ2-7; TRBD2 matches 8 bases. Trimming removed 2 bases from V and 0 bases from J; junction bases left unmatched: 3. CDR1 is MNHEY and CDR2 is SVGAGI in the germline V gene. The CDR3 consists of 15 residues.

The chain has TRBV6-5 and TRBJ1-5; D is undetermined. V dropped 7 bases and J dropped 0 bases, with 13 bases sitting between them. Germline V lookup: CDR1 MNHEY, CDR2 SVGAGI. The CDR3 runs 15 residues. In DNA form, the CDR3 reads TGTGCCAGCACTCCGGGAAGGTATAGCAATCAGCCCCAGCATTTT. Protein product: CASTPGRYSNQPQHF.

The chain combines TRBV5-6 with TRBJ2-7, with D possibly matching TRBD2 (6 bases). Germline assignment: CDR1 SGHDT and CDR2 YYEEEE. The CDR3 sequence is 15 residues long. V was clipped by 5 bases and J by 2 bases, with 17 bases between them. The CDR3 sequence: CASSPFGGIPYEQYF. In nucleotides, the CDR3 is TGTGCCAGCAGTCCCTTCGGGGGTATCCCCTACGAGCAGTACTTC.

This clone was observed a single time. The CDR3 spells CASSTERVDRTKGSNQPQHF. CDR3 nucleotide sequence: TGTGCCAGCAGTACCGAAAGAGTGGACAGGACGAAGGGAAGCAATCAGCCCCAGCATTTT. This sequence joins TRBV6-7 and TRBJ1-5, with TRBD1 matching 7 bases. TRBV6-7 is placed among ORFs of uncertain function. This CDR3 spans 20 amino acids. Germline trimming cut 5 bases from V and 1 base from J; bases unmatched to any gene: 20.